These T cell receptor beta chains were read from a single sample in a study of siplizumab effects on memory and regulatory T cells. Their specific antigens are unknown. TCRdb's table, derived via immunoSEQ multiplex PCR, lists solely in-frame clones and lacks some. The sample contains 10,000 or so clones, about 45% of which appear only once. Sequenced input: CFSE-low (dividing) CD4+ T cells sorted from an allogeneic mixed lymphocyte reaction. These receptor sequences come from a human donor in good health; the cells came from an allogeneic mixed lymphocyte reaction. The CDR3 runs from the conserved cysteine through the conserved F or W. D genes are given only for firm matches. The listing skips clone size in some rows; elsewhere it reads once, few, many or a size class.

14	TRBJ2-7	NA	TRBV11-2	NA	TGTGCCAGCAAATCATCAGGGAGAGGCTACGAGCAGTACTTC	CASKSSGRGYEQYF
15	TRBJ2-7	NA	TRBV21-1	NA	TGTGCCAGCAGCAAAGTAGGTCTAGGACGTGACGAGCAGTACTTC	CASSKVGLGRDEQYF
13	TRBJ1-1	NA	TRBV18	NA	TGTGCCAGCTCCCGGGACTTAAGCACTGAAGCTTTCTTT	CASSRDLSTEAFF
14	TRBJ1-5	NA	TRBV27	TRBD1	TGTGCCAGTTCGGGACAGGGTTTAGTTCAGCCCCAGCATTTT	CASSGQGLVQPQHF
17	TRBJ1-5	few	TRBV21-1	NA	TGTGCCAGCAGCGATCTGGTGTACAGGGGCCACAATCAGCCCCAGCATTTT	CASSDLVYRGHNQPQHF
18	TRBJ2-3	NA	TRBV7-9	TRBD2	TGTGCCAGCAGCTTATATGTGAGTAGCGGGGTGGAAATGGATACGCAGTATTTT	CASSLYVSSGVEMDTQYF
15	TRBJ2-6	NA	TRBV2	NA	TGTGCCAGCACACATTTAATCTCTGGGGCCAACGTCCTGACTTTC	CASTHLISGANVLTF
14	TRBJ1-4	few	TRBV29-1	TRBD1	TGCAGCGTTCAAACAGGGGGGGCTAATGAAAAACTGTTTTTT	CSVQTGGANEKLFF
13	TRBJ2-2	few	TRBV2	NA	TGTGCCAGCAGTTTATTGAGGGCCGGGGAGCTGTTTTTT	CASSLLRAGELFF
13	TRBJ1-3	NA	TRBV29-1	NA	TGCAGCGTTGTAATCAGCCTTGGAAACACCATATATTTT	CSVVISLGNTIYF
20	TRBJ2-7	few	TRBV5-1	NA	TGCGCCAGCAGCTTTGTCACCCATACAGGATTGAAAGGAGGATCCTACGAGCAGTACTTC	CASSFVTHTGLKGGSYEQYF
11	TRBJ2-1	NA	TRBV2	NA	TGCGCCAGCAAGGAGGATCTTGAGCAGTTCTTC	CASKEDLEQFF
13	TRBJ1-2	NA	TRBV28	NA	TGTGCCAGCAGTTCCTTCGCCCGCCCCGGTTACACCTTC	CASSSFARPGYTF
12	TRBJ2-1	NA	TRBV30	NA	TGTGCCTGGTCAAAACCCCAGGGGCTGAAGTTCTTC	CAWSKPQGLKFF
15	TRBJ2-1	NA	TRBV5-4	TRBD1	TGTGCCAGCAGCTCCCGACAGGGTTGGACTTATCGGCAGTTCTTC	CASSSRQGWTYRQFF
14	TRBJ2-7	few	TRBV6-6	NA	TGTGCCAGCAGTTACGGAATCGGGACCTACGAGCAGTACTTC	CASSYGIGTYEQYF
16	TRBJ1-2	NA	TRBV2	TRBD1	TGTGCCAGCAGTGAAAATCCAGGGAGGGGGCGGGGTGGCTACACCTTC	CASSENPGRGRGGYTF
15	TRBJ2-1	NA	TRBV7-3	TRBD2	TGTGCCAGCAGCCACCCGACTAGCGGGGTGAATGAGCAGTTCTTC	CASSHPTSGVNEQFF
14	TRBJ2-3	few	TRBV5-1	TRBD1	TGCGCCAGCAGCGAACAGGGGGCTGAAGATACGCAGTATTTT	CASSEQGAEDTQYF
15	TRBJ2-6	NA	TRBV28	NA	TGTGCCAGCAGTCTAATAGGGACTGGGGCCAACGTCCTGACTTTC	CASSLIGTGANVLTF
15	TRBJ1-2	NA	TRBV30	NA	TGTGCCTGGAGTGTACGTCACAGGCCATTTTATGGCTACACCTTC	CAWSVRHRPFYGYTF
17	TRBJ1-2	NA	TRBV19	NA	TGTGCCAGTAGTATCCCTCCGCCTCGGGACACTAACTATGGCTACACCTTC	CASSIPPPRDTNYGYTF
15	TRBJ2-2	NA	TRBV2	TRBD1	TGTGCCAGCAACCAACAGGGGGCGAACACCGGGGAGCTGTTTTTT	CASNQQGANTGELFF
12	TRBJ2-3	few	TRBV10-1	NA	TGCGCCAGCAGTGAGTCTCAGGATACGCAGTATTTT	CASSESQDTQYF
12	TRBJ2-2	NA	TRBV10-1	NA	TGCGCCTCAAGGGGATCCGCCGGGGAGCTGTTTTTT	CASRGSAGELFF
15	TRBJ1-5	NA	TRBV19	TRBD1	TGTGCCAGTAATAATCAGGGGGCGCCTAGACAGCCCCAGCATTTT	CASNNQGAPRQPQHF
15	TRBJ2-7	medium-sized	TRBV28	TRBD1	TGTGCCAGCAGTCGTCCCGGGACAGCAACCTACGAGCAGTACTTC	CASSRPGTATYEQYF
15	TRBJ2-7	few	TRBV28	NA	TGTGCCAGCAGTGCAACCGGGGTAAGCTCCTACGAGCAGTACTTC	CASSATGVSSYEQYF
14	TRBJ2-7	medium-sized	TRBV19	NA	TGTGCCAGTAGTAGTACACGGGCGTCCTACGAGCAGTACTTC	CASSSTRASYEQYF
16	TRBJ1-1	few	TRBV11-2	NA	TGTGCCAGCAGCTTCCCTGCGATCCCCGGGGGCCGTGAAGCTTTCTTT	CASSFPAIPGGREAFF
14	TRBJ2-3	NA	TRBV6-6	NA	TGTGCCAGCAGTTACGGGAGAAGCACAGATACGCAGTATTTT	CASSYGRSTDTQYF
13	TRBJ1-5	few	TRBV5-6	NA	TGTGCCAGCAGCTTGTTTAGGAGTCAGCCCCAGCATTTT	CASSLFRSQPQHF
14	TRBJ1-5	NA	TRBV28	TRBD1	TGTGCCAGCAGTCGGGGGACAGACTATCAGCCCCAGCATTTT	CASSRGTDYQPQHF
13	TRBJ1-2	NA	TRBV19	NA	TGTGCCAGTAGTCAAAGACAGTTCCTTAGTTACACCTTC	CASSQRQFLSYTF
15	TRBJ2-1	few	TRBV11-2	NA	TGTGCCAGCAGCTTAAGGACACAATCCTACAATGAGCAGTTCTTC	CASSLRTQSYNEQFF
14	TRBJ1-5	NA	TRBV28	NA	TGTGCCAGCAGTAGTTATGGTGGCGCCCAGCCCCAGCATTTT	CASSSYGGAQPQHF
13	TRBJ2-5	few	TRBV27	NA	TGTGCCAGCGGCAACAAGTACCAAGAGACCCAGTACTTC	CASGNKYQETQYF
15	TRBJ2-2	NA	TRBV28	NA	TGTGCCAGCAGTTCACCGGGATCCCCTACCGGGGAGCTGTTTTTT	CASSSPGSPTGELFF
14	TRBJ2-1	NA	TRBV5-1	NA	TGCGCCAGCAGCTTAGGACTCTCCTACAATGAGCAGTTCTTC	CASSLGLSYNEQFF